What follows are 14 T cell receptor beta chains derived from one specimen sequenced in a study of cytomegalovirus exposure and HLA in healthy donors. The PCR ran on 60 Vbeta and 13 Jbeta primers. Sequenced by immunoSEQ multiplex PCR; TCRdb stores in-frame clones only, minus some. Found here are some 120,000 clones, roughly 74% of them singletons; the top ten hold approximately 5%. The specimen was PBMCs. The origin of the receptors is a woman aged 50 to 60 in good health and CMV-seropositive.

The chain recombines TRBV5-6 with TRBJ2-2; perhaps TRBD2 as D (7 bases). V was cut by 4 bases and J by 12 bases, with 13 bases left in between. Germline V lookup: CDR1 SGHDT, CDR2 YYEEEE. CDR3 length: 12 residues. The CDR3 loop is CASSPGGAKLFF. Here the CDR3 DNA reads TGTGCCAGCAGCCCGGGGGGCGCCAAGCTGTTTTTT.

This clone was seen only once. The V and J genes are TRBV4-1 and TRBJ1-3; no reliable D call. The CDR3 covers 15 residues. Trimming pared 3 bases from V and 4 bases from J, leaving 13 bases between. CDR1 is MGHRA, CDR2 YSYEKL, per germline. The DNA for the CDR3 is TGCGCCAGCAGCCAGGAGGAGGGAGCGGGAAACACCATATATTTT. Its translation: CASSQEEGAGNTIYF.

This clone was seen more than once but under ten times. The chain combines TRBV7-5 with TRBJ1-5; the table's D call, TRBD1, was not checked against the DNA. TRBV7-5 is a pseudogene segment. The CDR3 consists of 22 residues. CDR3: CVRTLTPPVLANRVECNQPQHF. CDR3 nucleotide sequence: TGTGTCAGAACCCTAACCCCCCCCGTTCTGGCAAACAGGGTGGAGTGCAATCAGCCCCAGCATTTT.

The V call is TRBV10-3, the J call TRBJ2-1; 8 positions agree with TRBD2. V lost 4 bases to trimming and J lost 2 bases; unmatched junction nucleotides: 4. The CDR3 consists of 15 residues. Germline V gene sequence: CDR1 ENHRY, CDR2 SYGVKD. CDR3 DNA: TGTGCCATCAGTGGTAGCGGGGCCACCTACAATGAGCAGTTCTTC. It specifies CAISGSGATYNEQFF.

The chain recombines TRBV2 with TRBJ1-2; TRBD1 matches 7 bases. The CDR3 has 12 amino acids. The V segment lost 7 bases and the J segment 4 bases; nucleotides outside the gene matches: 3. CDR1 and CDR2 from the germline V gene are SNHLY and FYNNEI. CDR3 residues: CASIRDSYGYTF. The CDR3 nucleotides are TGTGCCAGCATCAGGGACAGCTATGGCTACACCTTC.

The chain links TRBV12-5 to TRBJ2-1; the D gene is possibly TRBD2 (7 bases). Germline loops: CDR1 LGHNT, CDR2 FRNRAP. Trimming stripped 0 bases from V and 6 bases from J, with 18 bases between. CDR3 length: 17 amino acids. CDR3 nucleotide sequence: TGTGCTAGTGGTTTGGTACTTAGGGCAAGGGGGGGCAATGAGCAGTTCTTC. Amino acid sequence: CASGLVLRARGGNEQFF. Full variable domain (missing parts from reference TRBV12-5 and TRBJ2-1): DARVTQTPRHKVTEMGQEVTMRCQPILGHNTVFWYRQTMMQGLELLAYFRNRAPLDDSGMPKDRFSAEMPDATLATLKIQPSEPRDSAVYFCASGLVLRARGGNEQFFGPGTRLTVL.

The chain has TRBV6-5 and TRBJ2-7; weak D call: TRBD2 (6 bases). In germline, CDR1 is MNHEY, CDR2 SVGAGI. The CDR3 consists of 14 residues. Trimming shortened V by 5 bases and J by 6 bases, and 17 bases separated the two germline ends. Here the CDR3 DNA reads TGTGCCAGCAGTCCCCCGGGCCTCGGGGGCGAGCAGTACTTC. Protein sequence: CASSPPGLGGEQYF.

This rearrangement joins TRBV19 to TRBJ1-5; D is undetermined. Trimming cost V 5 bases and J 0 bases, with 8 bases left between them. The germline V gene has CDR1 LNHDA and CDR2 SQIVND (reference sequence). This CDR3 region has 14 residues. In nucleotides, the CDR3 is TGTGCCAGTAGTTTTAAGAGTAGCAATCAGCCCCAGCATTTT. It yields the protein CASSFKSSNQPQHF.

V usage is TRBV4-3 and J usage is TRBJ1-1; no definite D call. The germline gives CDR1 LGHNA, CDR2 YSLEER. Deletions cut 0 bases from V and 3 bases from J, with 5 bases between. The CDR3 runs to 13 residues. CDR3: CASSQESDTEAFF. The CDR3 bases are TGCGCCAGCAGCCAAGAGTCGGACACTGAAGCTTTCTTT.

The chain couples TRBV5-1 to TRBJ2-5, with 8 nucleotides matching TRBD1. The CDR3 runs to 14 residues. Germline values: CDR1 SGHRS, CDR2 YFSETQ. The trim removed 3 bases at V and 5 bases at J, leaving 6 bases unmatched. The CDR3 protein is CASSSGRGRETQYF. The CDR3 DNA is TGCGCCAGCAGCTCAGGCAGGGGGCGGGAGACCCAGTACTTC.

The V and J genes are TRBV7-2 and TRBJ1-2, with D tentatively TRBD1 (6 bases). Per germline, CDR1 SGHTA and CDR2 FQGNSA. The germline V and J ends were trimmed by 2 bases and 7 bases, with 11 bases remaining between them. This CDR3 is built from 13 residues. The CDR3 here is CASSLTQGGGYTF. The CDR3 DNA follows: TGTGCCAGCAGCTTAACACAGGGCGGTGGCTACACCTTC.

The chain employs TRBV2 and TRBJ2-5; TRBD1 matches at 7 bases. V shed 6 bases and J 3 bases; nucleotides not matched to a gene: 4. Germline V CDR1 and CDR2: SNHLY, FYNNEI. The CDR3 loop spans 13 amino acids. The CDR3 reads CASRTGTEETQYF. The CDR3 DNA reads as TGTGCCAGCAGGACAGGGACGGAAGAGACCCAGTACTTC.

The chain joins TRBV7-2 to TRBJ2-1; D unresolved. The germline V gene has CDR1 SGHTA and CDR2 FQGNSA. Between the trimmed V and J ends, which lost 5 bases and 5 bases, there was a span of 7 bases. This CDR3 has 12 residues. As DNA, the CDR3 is TGTGCCAGCAGCCGCGTCGACAATGAGCAGTTCTTC. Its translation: CASSRVDNEQFF.

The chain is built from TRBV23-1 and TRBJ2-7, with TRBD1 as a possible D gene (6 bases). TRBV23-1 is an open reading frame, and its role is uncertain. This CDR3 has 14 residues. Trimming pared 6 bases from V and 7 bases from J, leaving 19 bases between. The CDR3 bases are TGCGCCAGCAGGACCGAGACAGGCCTTCAAGAGCAGTACTTC. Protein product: CASRTETGLQEQYF.